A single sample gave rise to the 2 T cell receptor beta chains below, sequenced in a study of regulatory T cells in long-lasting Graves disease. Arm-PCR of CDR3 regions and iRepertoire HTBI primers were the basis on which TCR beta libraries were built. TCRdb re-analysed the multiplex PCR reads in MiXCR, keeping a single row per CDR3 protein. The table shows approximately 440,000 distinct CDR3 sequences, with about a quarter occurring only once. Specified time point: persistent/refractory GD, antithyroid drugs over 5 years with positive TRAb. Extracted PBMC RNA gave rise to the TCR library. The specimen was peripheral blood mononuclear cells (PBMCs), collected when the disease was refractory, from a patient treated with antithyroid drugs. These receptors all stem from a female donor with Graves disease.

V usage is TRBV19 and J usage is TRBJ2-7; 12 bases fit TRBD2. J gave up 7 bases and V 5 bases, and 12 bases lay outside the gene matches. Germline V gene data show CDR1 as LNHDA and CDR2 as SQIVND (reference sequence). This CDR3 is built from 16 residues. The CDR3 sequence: CASSPSLAGGPGEQYF. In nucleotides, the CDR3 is TGTGCCAGTAGTCCGTCGCTAGCGGGAGGGCCGGGGGAGCAGTACTTC.

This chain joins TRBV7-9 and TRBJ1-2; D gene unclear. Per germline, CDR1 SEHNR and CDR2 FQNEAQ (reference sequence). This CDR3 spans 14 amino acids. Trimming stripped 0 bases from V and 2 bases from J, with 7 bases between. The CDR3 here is CASSLASGNYGYTF. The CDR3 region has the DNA TGTGCCAGCAGCTTAGCTTCAGGAAACTATGGCTACACCTTC.